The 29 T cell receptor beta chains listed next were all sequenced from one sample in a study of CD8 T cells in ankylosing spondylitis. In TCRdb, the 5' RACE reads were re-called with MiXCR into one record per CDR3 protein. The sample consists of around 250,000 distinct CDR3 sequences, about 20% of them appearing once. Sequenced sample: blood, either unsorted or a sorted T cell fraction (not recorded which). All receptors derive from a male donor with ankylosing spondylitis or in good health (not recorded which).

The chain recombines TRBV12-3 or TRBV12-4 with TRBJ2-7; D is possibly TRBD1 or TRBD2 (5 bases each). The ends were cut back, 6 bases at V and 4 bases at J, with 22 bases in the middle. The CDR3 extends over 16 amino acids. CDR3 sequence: CASSGTVANVGYEQYF. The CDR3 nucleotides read TGTGCCAGCAGCGGGACCGTGGCGAATGTGGGTTACGAGCAGTACTTC.

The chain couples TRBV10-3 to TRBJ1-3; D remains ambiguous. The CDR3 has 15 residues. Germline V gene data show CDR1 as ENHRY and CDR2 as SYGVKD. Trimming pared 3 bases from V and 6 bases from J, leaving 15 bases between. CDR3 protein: CAISDQGSGVNTIYF. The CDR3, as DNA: TGTGCCATCAGTGACCAAGGGTCGGGTGTAAACACCATATATTTT.

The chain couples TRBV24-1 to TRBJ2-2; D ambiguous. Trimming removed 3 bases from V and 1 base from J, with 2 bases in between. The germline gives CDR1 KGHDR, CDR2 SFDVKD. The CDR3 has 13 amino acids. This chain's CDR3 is CATSDGNTGELFF. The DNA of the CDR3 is TGTGCCACCAGTGATGGGAACACCGGGGAGCTGTTTTTT.

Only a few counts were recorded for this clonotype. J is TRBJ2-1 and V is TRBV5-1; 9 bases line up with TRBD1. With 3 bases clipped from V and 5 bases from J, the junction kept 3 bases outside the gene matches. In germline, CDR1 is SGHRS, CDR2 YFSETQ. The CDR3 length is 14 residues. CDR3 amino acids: CASSWGQGNNEQFF. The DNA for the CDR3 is TGCGCCAGCAGCTGGGGACAGGGTAACAATGAGCAGTTCTTC. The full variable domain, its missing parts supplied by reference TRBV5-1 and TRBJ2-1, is KAGVTQTPRYLIKTRGQQVTLSCSPISGHRSVSWYQQTPGQGLQFLFEYFSETQRNKGNFPGRFSGRQFSNSRSEMNVSTLELGDSALYLCASSWGQGNNEQFFGPGTRLTVL.

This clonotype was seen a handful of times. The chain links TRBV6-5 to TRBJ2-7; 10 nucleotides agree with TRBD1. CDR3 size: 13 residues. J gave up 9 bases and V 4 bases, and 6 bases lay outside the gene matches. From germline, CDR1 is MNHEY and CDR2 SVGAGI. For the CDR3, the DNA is TGTGCCAGCAGTTTCGGGACAGGGGCGGCGCAGTACTTC. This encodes CASSFGTGAAQYF.

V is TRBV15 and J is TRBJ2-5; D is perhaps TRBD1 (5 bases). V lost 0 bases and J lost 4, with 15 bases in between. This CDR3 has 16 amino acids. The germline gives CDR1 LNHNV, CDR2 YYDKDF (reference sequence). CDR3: CATSRDLQDARETQYF. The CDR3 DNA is TGTGCCACCAGCAGAGATCTACAGGACGCCAGAGAGACCCAGTACTTC. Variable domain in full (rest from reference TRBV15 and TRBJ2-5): DAMVIQNPRYQVTQFGKPVTLSCSQTLNHNVMYWYQQKSSQAPKLLFHYYDKDFNNEADTPDNFQSRRPNTSFCFLDIRSPGLGDTAMYLCATSRDLQDARETQYFGPGTRLLVL.

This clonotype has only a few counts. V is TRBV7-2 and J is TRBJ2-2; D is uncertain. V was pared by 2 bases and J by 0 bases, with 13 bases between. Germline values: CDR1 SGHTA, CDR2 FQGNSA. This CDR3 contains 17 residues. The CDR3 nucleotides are TGTGCCAGCAGCTTACACCGCTCGCGGTCGAACACCGGGGAGCTGTTTTTT. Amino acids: CASSLHRSRSNTGELFF. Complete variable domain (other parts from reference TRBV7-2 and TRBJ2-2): GAGVSQSPSNKVTEKGKDVELRCDPISGHTALYWYRQSLGQGLEFLIYFQGNSAPDKSGLPSDRFSAERTGGSVSTLTIQRTQQEDSAVYLCASSLHRSRSNTGELFFGEGSRLTVL.

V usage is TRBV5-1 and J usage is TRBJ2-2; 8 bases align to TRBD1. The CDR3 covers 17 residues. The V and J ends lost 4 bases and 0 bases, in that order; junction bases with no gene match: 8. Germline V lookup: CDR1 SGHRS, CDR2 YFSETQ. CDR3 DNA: TGCGCCAGCAGCAAGACCCGGGACAGGTCGAACACCGGGGAGCTGTTTTTT. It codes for CASSKTRDRSNTGELFF.

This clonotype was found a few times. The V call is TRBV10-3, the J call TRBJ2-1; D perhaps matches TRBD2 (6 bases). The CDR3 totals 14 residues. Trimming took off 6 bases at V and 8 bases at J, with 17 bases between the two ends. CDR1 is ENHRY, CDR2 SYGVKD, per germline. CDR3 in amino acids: CAIRASVLDHEQFF. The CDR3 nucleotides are TGTGCCATCAGAGCTAGCGTCCTGGACCATGAGCAGTTCTTC.

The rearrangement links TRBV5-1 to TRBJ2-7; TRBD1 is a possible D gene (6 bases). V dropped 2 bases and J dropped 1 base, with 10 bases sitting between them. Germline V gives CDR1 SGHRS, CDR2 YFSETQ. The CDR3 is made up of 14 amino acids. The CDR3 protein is CASSLRTDSYEQYF. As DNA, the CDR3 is TGCGCCAGCAGCTTAAGGACAGATTCCTACGAGCAGTACTTC.

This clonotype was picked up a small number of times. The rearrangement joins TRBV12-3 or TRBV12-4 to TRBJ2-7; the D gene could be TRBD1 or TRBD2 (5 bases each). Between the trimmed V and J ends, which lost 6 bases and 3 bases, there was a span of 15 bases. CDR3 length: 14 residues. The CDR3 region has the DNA TGTGCCAGCAGCCCGGCCGGGGCTTTCTACGAGCAGTACTTC. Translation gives CASSPAGAFYEQYF.

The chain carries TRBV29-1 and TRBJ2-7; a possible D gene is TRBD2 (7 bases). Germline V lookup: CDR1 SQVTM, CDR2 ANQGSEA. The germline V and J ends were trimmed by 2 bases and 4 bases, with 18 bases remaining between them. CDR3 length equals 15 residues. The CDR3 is CSVESTGRESYEQYF. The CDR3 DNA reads TGCAGCGTTGAATCTACAGGGCGGGAGAGTTACGAGCAGTACTTC.

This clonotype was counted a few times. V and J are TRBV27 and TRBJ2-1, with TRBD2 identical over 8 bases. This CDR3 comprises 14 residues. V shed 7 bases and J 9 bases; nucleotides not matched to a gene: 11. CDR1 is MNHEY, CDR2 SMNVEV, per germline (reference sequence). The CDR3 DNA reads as TGTGCCAGCAACAGCGCGGGAGGAGAGGCTGAGCAGTTCTTC. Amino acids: CASNSAGGEAEQFF.

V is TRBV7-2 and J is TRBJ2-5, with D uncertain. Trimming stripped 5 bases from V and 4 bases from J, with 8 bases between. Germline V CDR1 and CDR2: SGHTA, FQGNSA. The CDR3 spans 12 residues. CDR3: CASSEWAETQYF. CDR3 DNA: TGTGCCAGCAGCGAATGGGCAGAGACCCAGTACTTC.

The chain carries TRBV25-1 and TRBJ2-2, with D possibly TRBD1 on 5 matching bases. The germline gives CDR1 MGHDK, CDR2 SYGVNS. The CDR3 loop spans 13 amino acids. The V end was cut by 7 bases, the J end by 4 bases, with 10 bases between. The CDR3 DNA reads TGTGCCAGCAACTCAGGGCTCACCGGGGAGCTGTTTTTT. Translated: CASNSGLTGELFF.

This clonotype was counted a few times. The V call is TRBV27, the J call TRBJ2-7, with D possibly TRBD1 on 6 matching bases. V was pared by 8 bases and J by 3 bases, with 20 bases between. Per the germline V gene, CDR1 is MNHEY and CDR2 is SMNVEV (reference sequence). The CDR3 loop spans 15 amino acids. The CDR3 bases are TGTGCCAGCTCCCGAGGGCAGGGGAGTAACTACGAGCAGTACTTC. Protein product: CASSRGQGSNYEQYF.

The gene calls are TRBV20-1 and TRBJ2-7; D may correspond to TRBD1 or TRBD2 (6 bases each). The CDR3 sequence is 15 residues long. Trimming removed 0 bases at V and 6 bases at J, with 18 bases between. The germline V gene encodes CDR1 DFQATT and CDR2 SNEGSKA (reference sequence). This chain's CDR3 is CSARDGGDMSLEQYF. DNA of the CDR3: TGCAGTGCTAGAGATGGAGGGGACATGTCCCTCGAGCAGTACTTC.

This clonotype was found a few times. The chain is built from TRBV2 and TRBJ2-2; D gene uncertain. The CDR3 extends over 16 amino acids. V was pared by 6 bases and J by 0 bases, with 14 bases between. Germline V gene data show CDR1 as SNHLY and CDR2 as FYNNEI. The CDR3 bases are TGTGCCAGCAGCGCGACCCCGTCAGCGAACACCGGGGAGCTGTTTTTT. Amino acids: CASSATPSANTGELFF.

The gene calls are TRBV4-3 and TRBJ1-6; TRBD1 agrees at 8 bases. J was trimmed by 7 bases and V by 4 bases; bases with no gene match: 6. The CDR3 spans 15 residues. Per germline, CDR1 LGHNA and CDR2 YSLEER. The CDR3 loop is CASSPGTGSNSPLHF. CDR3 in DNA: TGCGCCAGCAGCCCCGGGACAGGATCCAATTCACCCCTCCACTTT.

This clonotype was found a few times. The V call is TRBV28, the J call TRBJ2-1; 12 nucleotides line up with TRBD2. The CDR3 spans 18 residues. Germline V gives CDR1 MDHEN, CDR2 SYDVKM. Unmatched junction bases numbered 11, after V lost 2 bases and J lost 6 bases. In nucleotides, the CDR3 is TGTGCCAGCAGTTTAATATCTAGCGGGAGGGCCCCGGGCAATGAGCAGTTCTTC. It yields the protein CASSLISSGRAPGNEQFF.

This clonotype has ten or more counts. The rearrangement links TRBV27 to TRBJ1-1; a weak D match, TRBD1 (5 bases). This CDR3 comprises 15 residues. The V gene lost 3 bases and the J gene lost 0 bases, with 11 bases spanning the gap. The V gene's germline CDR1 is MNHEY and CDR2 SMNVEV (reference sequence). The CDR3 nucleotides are TGTGCCAGCAGTTTCGGGGCCAGCATGAACACTGAAGCTTTCTTT. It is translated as CASSFGASMNTEAFF.

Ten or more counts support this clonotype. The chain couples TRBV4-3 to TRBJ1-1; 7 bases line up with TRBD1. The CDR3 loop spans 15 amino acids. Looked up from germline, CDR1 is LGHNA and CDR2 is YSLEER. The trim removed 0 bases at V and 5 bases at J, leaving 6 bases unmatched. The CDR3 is CASSQDGGGDTEAFF. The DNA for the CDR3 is TGCGCCAGCAGCCAAGATGGAGGGGGCGATACTGAAGCTTTCTTT.

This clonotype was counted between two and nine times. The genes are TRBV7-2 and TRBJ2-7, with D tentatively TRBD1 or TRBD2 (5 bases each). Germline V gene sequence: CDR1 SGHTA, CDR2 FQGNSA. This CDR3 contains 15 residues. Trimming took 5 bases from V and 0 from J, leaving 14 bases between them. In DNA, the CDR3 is TGTGCCAGCAGCCTCAGAAGGGACGGCTCCTACGAGCAGTACTTC. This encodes CASSLRRDGSYEQYF.

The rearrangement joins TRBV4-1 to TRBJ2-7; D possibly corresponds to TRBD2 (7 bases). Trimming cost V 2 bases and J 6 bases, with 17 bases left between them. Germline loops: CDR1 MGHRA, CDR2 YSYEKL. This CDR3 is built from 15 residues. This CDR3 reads CASSQPGGGGSEQYF. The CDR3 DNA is TGCGCCAGCAGCCAACCCGGGGGCGGGGGTTCCGAGCAGTACTTC.

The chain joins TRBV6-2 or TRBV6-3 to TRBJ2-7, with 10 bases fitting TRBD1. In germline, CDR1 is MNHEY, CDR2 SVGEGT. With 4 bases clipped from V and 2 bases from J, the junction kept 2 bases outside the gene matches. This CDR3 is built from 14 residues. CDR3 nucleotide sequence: TGTGCCAGCAGTTGGACAGGGGGAGCCTACGAGCAGTACTTC. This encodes CASSWTGGAYEQYF.

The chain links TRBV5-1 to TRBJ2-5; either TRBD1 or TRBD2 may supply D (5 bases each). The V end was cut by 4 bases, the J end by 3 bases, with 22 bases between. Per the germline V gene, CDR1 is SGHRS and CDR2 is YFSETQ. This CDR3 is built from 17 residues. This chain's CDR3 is CASSVDTSWDGEETQYF. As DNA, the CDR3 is TGCGCCAGCAGCGTGGACACCTCCTGGGACGGAGAAGAGACCCAGTACTTC.

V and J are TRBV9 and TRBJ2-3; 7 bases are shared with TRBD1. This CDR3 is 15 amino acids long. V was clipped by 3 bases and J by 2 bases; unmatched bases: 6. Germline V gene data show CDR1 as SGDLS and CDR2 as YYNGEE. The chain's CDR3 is CASSAGTEHTDTQYF. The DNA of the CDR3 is TGTGCCAGCAGCGCCGGGACAGAACACACAGATACGCAGTATTTT.

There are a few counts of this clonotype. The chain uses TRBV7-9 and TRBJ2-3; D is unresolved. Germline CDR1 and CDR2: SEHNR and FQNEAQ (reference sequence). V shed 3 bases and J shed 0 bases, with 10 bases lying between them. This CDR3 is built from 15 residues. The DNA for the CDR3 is TGTGCCAGCAGCTTCCTGTTTTTCAGCACAGATACGCAGTATTTT. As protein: CASSFLFFSTDTQYF.

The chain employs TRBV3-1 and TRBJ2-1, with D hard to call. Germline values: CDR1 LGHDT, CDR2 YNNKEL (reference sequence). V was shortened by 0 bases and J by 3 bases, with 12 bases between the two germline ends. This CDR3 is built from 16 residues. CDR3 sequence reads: CASSQDSKSFYNEQFF. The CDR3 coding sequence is TGTGCCAGCAGCCAAGATTCGAAGTCATTCTACAATGAGCAGTTCTTC.